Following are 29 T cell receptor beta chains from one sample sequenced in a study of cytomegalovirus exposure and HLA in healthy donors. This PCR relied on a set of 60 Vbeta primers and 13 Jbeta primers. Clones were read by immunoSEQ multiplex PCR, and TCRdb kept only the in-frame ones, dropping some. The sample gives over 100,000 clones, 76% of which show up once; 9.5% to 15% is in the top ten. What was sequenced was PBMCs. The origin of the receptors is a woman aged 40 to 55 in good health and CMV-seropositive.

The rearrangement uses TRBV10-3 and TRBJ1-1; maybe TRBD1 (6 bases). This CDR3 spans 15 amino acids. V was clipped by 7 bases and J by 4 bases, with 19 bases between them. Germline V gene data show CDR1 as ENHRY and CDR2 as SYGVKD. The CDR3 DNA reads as TGTGCCATCAAATCTCACAGGGATAGGGGCACTGAAGCTTTCTTT. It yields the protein CAIKSHRDRGTEAFF.

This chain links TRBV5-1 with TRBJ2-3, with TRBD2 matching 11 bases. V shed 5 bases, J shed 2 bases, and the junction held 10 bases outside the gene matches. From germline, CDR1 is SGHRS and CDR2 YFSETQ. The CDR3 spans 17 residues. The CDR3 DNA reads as TGCGCCAGCAGAAGTAGCGGGGGGGCCGATGACACAGATACGCAGTATTTT. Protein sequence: CASRSSGGADDTDTQYF. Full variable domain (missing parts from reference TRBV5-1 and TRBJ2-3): KAGVTQTPRYLIKTRGQQVTLSCSPISGHRSVSWYQQTPGQGLQFLFEYFSETQRNKGNFPGRFSGRQFSNSRSEMNVSTLELGDSALYLCASRSSGGADDTDTQYFGPGTRLTVL.

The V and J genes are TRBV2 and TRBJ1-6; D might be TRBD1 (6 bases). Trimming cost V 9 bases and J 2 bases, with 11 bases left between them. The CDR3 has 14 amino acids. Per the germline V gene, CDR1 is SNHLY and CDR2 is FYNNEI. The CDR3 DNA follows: TGTGCCAGTGAACAGGGCCCCTATAATTCACCCCTCCACTTT. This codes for CASEQGPYNSPLHF.

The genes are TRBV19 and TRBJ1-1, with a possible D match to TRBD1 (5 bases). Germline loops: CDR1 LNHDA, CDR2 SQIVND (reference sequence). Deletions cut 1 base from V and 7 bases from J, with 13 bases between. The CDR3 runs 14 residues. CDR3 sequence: CASSIASSRGEAFF. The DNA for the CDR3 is TGTGCCAGTAGTATAGCGTCGAGTAGGGGTGAAGCTTTCTTT.

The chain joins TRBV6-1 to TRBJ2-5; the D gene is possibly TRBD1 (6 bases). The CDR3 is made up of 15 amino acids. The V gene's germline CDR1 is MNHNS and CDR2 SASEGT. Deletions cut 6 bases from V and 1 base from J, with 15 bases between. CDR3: CASSHGDITQETQYF. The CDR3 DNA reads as TGTGCCAGCAGCCACGGGGACATCACCCAAGAGACCCAGTACTTC.

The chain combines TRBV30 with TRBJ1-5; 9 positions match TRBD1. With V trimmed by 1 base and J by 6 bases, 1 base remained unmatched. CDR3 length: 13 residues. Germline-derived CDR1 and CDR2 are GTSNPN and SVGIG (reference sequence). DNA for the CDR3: TGTGCCTGGAGTGGACAGGGGGGTCAGCCCCAGCATTTT. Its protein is CAWSGQGGQPQHF.

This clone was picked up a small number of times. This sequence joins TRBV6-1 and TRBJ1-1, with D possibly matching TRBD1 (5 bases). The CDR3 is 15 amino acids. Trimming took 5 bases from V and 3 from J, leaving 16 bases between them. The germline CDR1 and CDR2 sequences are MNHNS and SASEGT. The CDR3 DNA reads TGTGCCAGCAGTCCCCCCGGGGGATGGGACACTGAAGCTTTCTTT. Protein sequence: CASSPPGGWDTEAFF.

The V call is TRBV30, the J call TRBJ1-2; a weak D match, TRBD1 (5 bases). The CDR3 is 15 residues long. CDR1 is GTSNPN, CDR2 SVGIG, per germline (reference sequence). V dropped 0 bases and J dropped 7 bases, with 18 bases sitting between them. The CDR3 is CAWSVRPGRHFGYTF. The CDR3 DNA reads TGTGCCTGGAGTGTACGGCCAGGGCGGCACTTTGGCTACACCTTC.

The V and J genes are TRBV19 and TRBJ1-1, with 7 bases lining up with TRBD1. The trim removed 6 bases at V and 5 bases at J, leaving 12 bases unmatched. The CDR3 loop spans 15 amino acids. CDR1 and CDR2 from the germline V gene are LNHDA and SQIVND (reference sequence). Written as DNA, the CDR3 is TGTGCCAGTAGACCACAGGGGCGTGGGCGTACTGAAGCTTTCTTT. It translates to CASRPQGRGRTEAFF.

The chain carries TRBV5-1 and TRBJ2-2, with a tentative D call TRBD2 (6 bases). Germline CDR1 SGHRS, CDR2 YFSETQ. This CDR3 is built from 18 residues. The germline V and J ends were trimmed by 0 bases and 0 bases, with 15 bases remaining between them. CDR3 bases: TGCGCCAGCAGCTTGGTCCTAGGCGGGGCACCGAACACCGGGGAGCTGTTTTTT. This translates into CASSLVLGGAPNTGELFF. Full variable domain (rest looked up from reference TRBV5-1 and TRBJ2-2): KAGVTQTPRYLIKTRGQQVTLSCSPISGHRSVSWYQQTPGQGLQFLFEYFSETQRNKGNFPGRFSGRQFSNSRSEMNVSTLELGDSALYLCASSLVLGGAPNTGELFFGEGSRLTVL.

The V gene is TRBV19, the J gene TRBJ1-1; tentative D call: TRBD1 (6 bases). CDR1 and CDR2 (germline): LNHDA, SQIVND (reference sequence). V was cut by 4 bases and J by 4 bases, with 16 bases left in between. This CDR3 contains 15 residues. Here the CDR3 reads CASSNRVLLGTEAFF. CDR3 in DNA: TGTGCCAGTAGTAACAGGGTTTTACTCGGCACTGAAGCTTTCTTT.

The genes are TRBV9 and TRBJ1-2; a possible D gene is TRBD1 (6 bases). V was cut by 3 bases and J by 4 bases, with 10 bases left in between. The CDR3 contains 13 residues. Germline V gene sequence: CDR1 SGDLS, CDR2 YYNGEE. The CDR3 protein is CASSAGQFYGYTF. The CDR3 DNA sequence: TGTGCCAGCAGCGCTGGACAGTTCTATGGCTACACCTTC.

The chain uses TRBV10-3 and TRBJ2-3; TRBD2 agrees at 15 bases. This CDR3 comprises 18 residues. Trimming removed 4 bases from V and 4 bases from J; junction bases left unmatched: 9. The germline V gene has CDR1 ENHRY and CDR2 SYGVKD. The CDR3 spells CAISVGLAGGRGSDTQYF. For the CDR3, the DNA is TGTGCCATCAGTGTGGGACTAGCGGGGGGACGAGGGTCAGATACGCAGTATTTT.

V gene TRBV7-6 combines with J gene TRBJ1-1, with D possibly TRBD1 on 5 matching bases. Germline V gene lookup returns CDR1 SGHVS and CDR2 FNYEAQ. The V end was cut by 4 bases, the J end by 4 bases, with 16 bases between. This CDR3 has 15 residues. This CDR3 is CASSWGVGEGTEAFF. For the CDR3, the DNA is TGTGCCAGCAGCTGGGGGGTGGGGGAGGGCACTGAAGCTTTCTTT.

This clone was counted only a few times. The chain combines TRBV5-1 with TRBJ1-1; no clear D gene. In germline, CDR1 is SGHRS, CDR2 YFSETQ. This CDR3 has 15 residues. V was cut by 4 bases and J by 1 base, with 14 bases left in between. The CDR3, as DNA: TGCGCCAGCAGCCCCGGAGCGGGTGGGAACACTGAAGCTTTCTTT. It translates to CASSPGAGGNTEAFF. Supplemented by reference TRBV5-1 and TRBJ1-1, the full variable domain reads KAGVTQTPRYLIKTRGQQVTLSCSPISGHRSVSWYQQTPGQGLQFLFEYFSETQRNKGNFPGRFSGRQFSNSRSEMNVSTLELGDSALYLCASSPGAGGNTEAFFGQGTRLTVV.

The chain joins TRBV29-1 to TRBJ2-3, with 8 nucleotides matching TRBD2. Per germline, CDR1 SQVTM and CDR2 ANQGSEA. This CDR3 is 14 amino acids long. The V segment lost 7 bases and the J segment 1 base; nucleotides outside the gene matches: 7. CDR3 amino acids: CSASPGGGTDTQYF. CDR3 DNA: TGCAGCGCCTCCCCGGGGGGGGGCACAGATACGCAGTATTTT.

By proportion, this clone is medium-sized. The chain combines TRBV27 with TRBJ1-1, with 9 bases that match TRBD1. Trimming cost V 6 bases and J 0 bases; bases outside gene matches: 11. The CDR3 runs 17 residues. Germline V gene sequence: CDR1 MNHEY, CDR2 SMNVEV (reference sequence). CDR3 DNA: TGTGCCAGCAGCCCCCGGACAGGGGCAATCATGAACACTGAAGCTTTCTTT. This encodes CASSPRTGAIMNTEAFF.

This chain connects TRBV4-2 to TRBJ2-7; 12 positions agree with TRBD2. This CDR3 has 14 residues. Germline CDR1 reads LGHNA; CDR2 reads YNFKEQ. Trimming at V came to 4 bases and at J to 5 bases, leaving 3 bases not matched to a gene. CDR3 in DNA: TGTGCCAGCAGCCTGACTAGCGGGGGTGACGAGCAGTACTTC. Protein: CASSLTSGGDEQYF.

CDR3 sequence: CASSSQGAGYGYTF. In nucleotides, the CDR3 is TGTGCCAGCAGCTCGCAGGGGGCGGGCTATGGCTACACCTTC. V is TRBV7-3 and J is TRBJ1-2; 8 positions agree with TRBD1. CDR1 is SGHTA, CDR2 FQGTGA, per germline. CDR3 length: 14 amino acids. Trimming at V came to 4 bases and at J to 4 bases, leaving 5 bases not matched to a gene.

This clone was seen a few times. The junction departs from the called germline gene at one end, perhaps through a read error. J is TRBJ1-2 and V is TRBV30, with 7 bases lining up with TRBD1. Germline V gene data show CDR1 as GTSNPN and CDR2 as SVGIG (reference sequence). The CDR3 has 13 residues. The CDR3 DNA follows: TGTGCCTGGAACATACAGGGGAACTACGGCTACACCTTC. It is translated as CAWNIQGNYGYTF.

The CDR3, as DNA: TGTGCCAGCAGCGTAGAGCCCGGGACTAGCGGCCAAGAGACCCAGTACTTC. Translation: CASSVEPGTSGQETQYF. The rearrangement uses TRBV9 and TRBJ2-5; 11 bases match TRBD2. The ends lost 0 bases at V and 1 base at J; junction bases unmatched: 5. This CDR3 is 17 amino acids long. The germline CDR1 and CDR2 sequences are SGDLS and YYNGEE.

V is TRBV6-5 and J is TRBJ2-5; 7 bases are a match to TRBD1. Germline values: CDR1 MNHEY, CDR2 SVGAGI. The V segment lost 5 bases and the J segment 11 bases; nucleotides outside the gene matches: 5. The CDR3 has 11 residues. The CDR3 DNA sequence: TGTGCCAGCAGTACAGGGGTACGGCAGTACTTC. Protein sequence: CASSTGVRQYF.

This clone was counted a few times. CDR3 DNA sequence: TGTGCCAGCAGGGCGGACAGGTCGGAGGGCTACACCTTC. The encoded protein is CASRADRSEGYTF. The chain links TRBV2 to TRBJ1-2; TRBD1 agrees at 7 bases. The CDR3 has 13 amino acids. The V and J ends lost 6 bases and 8 bases, in that order; junction bases with no gene match: 9. Germline V CDR1 and CDR2: SNHLY, FYNNEI.

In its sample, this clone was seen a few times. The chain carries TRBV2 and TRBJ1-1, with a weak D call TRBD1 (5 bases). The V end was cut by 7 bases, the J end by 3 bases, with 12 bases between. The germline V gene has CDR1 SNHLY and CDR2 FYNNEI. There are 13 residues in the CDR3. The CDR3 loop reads CASMGGYYTEAFF. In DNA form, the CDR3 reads TGTGCCAGCATGGGGGGATACTACACTGAAGCTTTCTTT.

CDR3 residues: CASSPGDRGTGELFF. The CDR3 bases are TGTGCCAGCAGCCCCGGGGACAGGGGCACCGGGGAGCTGTTTTTT. The chain combines TRBV9 with TRBJ2-2, with 10 positions matching TRBD1. The V segment lost 4 bases and the J segment 4 bases; nucleotides outside the gene matches: 4. Germline-derived CDR1 and CDR2 are SGDLS and YYNGEE. The CDR3 loop spans 15 amino acids.

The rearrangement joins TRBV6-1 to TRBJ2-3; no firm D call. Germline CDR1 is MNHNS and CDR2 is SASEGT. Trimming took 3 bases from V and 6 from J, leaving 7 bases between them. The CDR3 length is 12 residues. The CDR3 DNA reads TGTGCCAGCAGTGATACGACTGATACGCAGTATTTT. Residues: CASSDTTDTQYF.

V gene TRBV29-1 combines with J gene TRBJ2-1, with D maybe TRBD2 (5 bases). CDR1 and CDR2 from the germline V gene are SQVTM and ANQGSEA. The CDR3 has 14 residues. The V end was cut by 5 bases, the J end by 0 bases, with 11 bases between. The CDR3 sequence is CSVKGGSSYNEQFF. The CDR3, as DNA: TGCAGCGTTAAGGGTGGGAGCTCCTACAATGAGCAGTTCTTC.

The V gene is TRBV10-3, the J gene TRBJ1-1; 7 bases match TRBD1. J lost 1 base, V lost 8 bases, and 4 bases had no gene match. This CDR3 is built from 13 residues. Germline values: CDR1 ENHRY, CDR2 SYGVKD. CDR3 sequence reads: CAIRQGQNTEAFF. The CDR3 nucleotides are TGTGCCATCCGACAGGGCCAGAACACTGAAGCTTTCTTT.

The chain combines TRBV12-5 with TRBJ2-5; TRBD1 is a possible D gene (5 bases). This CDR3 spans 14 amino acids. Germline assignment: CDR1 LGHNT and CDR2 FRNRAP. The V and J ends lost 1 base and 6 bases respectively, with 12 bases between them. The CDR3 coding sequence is TGTGCTAGTGGTTTGGGACAGAGAGAAAAGACCCAGTACTTC. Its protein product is CASGLGQREKTQYF.